This TCR beta chain was captured in a study of blood T cell repertoires in COVID-19. For the study at large: Samples taken during acute and convalescent COVID-19 were collected in the United States, Italy and Spain.

Sequencing used immunoSEQ multiplex PCR; TCRdb keeps in-frame clones, though not all of them. The repertoire has 170,000 or so clones, around 83% of them found once; the top ten carry approximately 1.5%. The V and J ends lost 6 bases and 8 bases respectively, with 11 bases between them. The CDR3 is made up of 11 amino acids. Germline CDR1 DFQATT, CDR2 SNEGSKA (reference sequence). The TCR comes from a human donor in a cohort sampled during active COVID-19. Sequenced sample: peripheral blood. This chain uses TRBV20-1 with TRBJ2-1; tentative D call: TRBD1 (6 bases). CDR3: CSANKGDEQFF. In DNA form, the CDR3 reads TGCAGTGCCAACAAGGGGGATGAGCAGTTCTTC.